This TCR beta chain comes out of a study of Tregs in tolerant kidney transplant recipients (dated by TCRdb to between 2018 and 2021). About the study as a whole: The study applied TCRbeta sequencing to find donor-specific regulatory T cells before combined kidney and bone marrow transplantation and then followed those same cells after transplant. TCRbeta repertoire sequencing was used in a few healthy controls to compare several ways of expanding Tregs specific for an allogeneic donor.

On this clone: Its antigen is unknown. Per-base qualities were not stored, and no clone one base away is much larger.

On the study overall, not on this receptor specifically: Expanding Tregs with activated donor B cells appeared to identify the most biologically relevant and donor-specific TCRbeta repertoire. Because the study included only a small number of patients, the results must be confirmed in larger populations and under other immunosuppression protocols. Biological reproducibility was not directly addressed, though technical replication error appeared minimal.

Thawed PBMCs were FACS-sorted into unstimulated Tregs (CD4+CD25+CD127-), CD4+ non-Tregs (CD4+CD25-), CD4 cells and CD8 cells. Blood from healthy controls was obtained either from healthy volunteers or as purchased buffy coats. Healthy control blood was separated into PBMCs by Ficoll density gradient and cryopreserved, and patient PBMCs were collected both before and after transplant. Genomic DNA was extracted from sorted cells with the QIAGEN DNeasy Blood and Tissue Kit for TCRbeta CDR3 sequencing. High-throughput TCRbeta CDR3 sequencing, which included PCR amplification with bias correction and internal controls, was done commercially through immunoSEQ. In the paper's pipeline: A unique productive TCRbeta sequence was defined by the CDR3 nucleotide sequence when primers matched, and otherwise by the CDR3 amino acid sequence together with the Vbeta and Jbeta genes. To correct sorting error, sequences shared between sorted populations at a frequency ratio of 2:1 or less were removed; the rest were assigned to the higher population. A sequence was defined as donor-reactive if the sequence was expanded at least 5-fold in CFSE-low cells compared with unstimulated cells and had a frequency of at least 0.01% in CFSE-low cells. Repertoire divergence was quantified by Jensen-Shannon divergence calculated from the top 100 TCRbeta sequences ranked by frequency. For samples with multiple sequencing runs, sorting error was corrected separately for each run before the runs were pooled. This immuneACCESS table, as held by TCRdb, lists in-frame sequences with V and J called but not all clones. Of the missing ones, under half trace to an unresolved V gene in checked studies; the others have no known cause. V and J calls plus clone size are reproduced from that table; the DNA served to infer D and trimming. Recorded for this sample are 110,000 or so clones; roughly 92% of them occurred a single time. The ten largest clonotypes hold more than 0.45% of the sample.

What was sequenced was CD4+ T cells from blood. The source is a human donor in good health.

The CDR3 region has the sequence CARRGASTEAFF. Read as DNA, the sequence is TGTGCCAGACGGGGGGCGAGCACTGAAGCTTTCTTT. This chain is built from TRBV4-2 and TRBJ1-1; a tentative D call is TRBD1 (6 bases match). V is pared back by 9 bases and J by 4 bases, with 12 bases lying between the germline termini. The CDR3, cysteine through phenylalanine, is 12 amino acids long. The DNA shown is the 36-base CDR3, in frame from base 1. As encoded in the germline V gene, CDR1 is LGHNA while CDR2 is YNFKEQ.